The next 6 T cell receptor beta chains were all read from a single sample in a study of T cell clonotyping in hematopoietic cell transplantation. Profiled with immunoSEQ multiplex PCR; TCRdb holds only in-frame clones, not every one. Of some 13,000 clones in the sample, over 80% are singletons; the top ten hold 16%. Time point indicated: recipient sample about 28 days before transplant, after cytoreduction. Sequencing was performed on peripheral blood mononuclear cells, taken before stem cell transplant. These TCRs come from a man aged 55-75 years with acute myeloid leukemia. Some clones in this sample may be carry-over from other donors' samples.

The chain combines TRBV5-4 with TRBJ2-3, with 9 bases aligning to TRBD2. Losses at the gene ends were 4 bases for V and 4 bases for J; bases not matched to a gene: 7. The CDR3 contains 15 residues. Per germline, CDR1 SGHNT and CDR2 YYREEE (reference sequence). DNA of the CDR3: TGTGCCAGCAGCCCCGGAGGCGGGGGGGCAGATACGCAGTATTTT. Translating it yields CASSPGGGGADTQYF. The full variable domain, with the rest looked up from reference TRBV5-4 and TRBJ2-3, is ETGVTQSPTHLIKTRGQQVTLRCSSQSGHNTVSWYQQALGQGPQFIFQYYREEENGRGNFPPRFSGLQFPNYSSELNVNALELDDSALYLCASSPGGGGADTQYFGPGTRLTVL.

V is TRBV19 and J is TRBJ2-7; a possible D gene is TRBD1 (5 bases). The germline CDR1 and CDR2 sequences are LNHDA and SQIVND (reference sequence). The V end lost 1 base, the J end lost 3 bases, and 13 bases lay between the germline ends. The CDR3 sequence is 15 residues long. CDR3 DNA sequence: TGTGCCAGTAGTATAGTGGGGCAGGAGAACTACGAGCAGTACTTC. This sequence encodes CASSIVGQENYEQYF.

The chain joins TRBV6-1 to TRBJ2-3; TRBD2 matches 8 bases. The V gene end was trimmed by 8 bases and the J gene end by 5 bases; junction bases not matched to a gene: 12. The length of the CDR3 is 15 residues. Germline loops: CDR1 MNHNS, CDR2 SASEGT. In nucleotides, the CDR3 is TGTGCCAGCGCGGGGGGCGCGTCGTTCGGAGATACGCAGTATTTT. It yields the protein CASAGGASFGDTQYF.

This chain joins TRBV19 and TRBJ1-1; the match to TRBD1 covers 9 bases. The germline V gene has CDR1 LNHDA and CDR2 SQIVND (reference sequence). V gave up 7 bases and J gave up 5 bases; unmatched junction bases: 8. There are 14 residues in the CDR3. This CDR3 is CASIPGQGRTEAFF. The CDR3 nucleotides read TGTGCCAGTATTCCCGGACAGGGGCGGACTGAAGCTTTCTTT. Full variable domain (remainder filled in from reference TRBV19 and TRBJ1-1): DGGITQSPKYLFRKEGQNVTLSCEQNLNHDAMYWYRQDPGQGLRLIYYSQIVNDFQKGDIAEGYSVSREKKESFPLTVTSAQKNPTAFYLCASIPGQGRTEAFFGQGTRLTVV.

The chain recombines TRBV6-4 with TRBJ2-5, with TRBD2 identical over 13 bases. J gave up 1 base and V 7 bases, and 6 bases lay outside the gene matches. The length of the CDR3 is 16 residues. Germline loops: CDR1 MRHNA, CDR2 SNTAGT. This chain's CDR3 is CASTIRTSGGQETQYF. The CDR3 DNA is TGTGCCAGCACTATAAGGACTAGCGGGGGCCAAGAGACCCAGTACTTC.

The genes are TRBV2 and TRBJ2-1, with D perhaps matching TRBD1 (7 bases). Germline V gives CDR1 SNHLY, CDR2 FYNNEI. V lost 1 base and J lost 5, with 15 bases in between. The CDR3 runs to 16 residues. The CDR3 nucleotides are TGTGCCAGCAGTGAAGAGGAGGGGGCTCAGGACAATGAGCAGTTCTTC. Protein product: CASSEEEGAQDNEQFF.